A selection of T cell receptor beta chains follows, all from one sample in a study of blood T cell repertoires in COVID-19. Sequencing used immunoSEQ multiplex PCR; TCRdb keeps in-frame clones, though not all of them. The sample yields some 150,000 clones, under 95% seen once. Sequences were obtained from peripheral blood. The receptors stem from a man in his fifties or sixties with acute or convalescent COVID-19. CDR3s include the opening cysteine and the closing phenylalanine or tryptophan. The D gene is left open where the match is weak. Size values are once, few and many counts, or a class for expanded clones, and some rows have none.

clone_size: .; v_call: TRBV27; j_call: TRBJ2-1; d_call: TRBD1; cdr3_aa: CASSIPGQGAYNEQFF; cdr3_nt: TGTGCCAGCAGTATCCCGGGACAGGGGGCGTACAATGAGCAGTTCTTC
clone_size: .; v_call: TRBV6-6; j_call: TRBJ1-2; d_call: .; cdr3_aa: CASSYSWGVDYGYTF; cdr3_nt: TGTGCCAGCAGTTACTCCTGGGGGGTCGACTATGGCTACACCTTC
clone_size: .; v_call: TRBV28; j_call: TRBJ1-2; d_call: .; cdr3_aa: CASSTTDYGYTF; cdr3_nt: TGTGCCAGCAGCACGACAGACTATGGCTACACCTTC
clone_size: .; v_call: TRBV28; j_call: TRBJ2-1; d_call: TRBD2; cdr3_aa: CASSRRLAGAGNEQFF; cdr3_nt: TGTGCCAGCAGTCGCCGACTAGCGGGGGCGGGCAATGAGCAGTTCTTC
clone_size: .; v_call: TRBV18; j_call: TRBJ2-5; d_call: .; cdr3_aa: CASQYQETQYF; cdr3_nt: TGTGCCAGCCAGTACCAAGAGACCCAGTACTTC
clone_size: .; v_call: TRBV18; j_call: TRBJ2-4; d_call: TRBD1; cdr3_aa: CASSPPGTGEVAKNIQYF; cdr3_nt: TGTGCCAGCTCACCACCGGGGACAGGGGAGGTAGCCAAAAACATTCAGTACTTC
clone_size: .; v_call: TRBV9; j_call: TRBJ1-1; d_call: .; cdr3_aa: CASSAGGGASTEAFF; cdr3_nt: TGTGCCAGCAGCGCCGGTGGAGGGGCGAGCACTGAAGCTTTCTTT
clone_size: .; v_call: TRBV4-3; j_call: TRBJ1-2; d_call: TRBD1; cdr3_aa: CASSQGDRVINYGYTF; cdr3_nt: TGCGCCAGCAGCCAAGGGGACAGGGTCATTAACTATGGCTACACCTTC
clone_size: once; v_call: TRBV11-2; j_call: TRBJ2-7; d_call: TRBD1; cdr3_aa: CASSSDREVAYGEQYF; cdr3_nt: TGTGCCAGCAGTTCGGACAGGGAGGTTGCTTACGGGGAGCAGTACTTC
clone_size: .; v_call: TRBV18; j_call: TRBJ2-1; d_call: .; cdr3_aa: CASSPPARGTDEQFF; cdr3_nt: TGTGCCAGCTCACCCCCGGCCAGGGGAACGGATGAGCAGTTCTTC
clone_size: .; v_call: TRBV20-1; j_call: TRBJ2-1; d_call: .; cdr3_aa: CSAPEYNEQFF; cdr3_nt: TGCAGTGCCCCAGAATACAATGAGCAGTTCTTC
clone_size: .; v_call: TRBV7-2; j_call: TRBJ2-7; d_call: TRBD2; cdr3_aa: CASSLAGGSGEQYF; cdr3_nt: TGTGCCAGCAGCTTAGCCGGCGGGAGCGGGGAGCAGTACTTC
clone_size: .; v_call: TRBV4-2; j_call: TRBJ2-1; d_call: TRBD2; cdr3_aa: CASSQGAGGSNEQFF; cdr3_nt: TGTGCCAGCAGCCAAGGGGCGGGGGGAAGCAATGAGCAGTTCTTC
clone_size: .; v_call: TRBV24-1; j_call: TRBJ1-4; d_call: .; cdr3_aa: CATSDLIGGIEKLFF; cdr3_nt: TGTGCCACCAGTGATTTGATAGGGGGAATTGAAAAACTGTTTTTT
clone_size: .; v_call: TRBV6-5; j_call: TRBJ2-5; d_call: .; cdr3_aa: CASSLRGVGQETQYF; cdr3_nt: TGTGCCAGCAGTCTCAGGGGAGTGGGTCAAGAGACCCAGTACTTC
clone_size: few; v_call: TRBV7-9; j_call: TRBJ1-1; d_call: TRBD1; cdr3_aa: CASSLQDRGSVTEAFF; cdr3_nt: TGTGCCAGCAGCTTACAGGACAGGGGTTCGGTAACTGAAGCTTTCTTT
clone_size: .; v_call: TRBV18; j_call: TRBJ1-6; d_call: .; cdr3_aa: CASSPAANSPLHF; cdr3_nt: TGTGCCAGCTCACCGGCTGCTAATTCACCCCTCCACTTT
clone_size: .; v_call: TRBV7-9; j_call: TRBJ1-1; d_call: .; cdr3_aa: CASSRGGFTEAFF; cdr3_nt: TGTGCCAGCAGCCGCGGGGGCTTCACTGAAGCTTTCTTT
clone_size: .; v_call: TRBV7-9; j_call: TRBJ1-2; d_call: .; cdr3_aa: CASSLALWADPGSYTF; cdr3_nt: TGTGCCAGCAGCTTAGCGCTTTGGGCGGATCCAGGGAGCTACACCTTC
clone_size: .; v_call: TRBV19; j_call: TRBJ1-1; d_call: .; cdr3_aa: CASSPFSEAFF; cdr3_nt: TGTGCCAGTAGTCCTTTCTCTGAAGCTTTCTTT
clone_size: .; v_call: TRBV5-1; j_call: TRBJ1-1; d_call: .; cdr3_aa: CASSPGGGFNTEAFF; cdr3_nt: TGCGCCAGCAGCCCGGGAGGGGGGTTCAACACTGAAGCTTTCTTT
clone_size: .; v_call: TRBV19; j_call: TRBJ2-2; d_call: .; cdr3_aa: CASAPVALNTGELFF; cdr3_nt: TGTGCCAGTGCCCCCGTGGCCTTGAACACCGGGGAGCTGTTTTTT
clone_size: .; v_call: TRBV18; j_call: TRBJ2-1; d_call: .; cdr3_aa: CASSPGSNNEQFF; cdr3_nt: TGTGCCAGCTCACCCGGGAGTAACAATGAGCAGTTCTTC
clone_size: .; v_call: TRBV7-9; j_call: TRBJ1-3; d_call: TRBD1; cdr3_aa: CATGRDRSSGNTIYF; cdr3_nt: TGTGCCACGGGGCGGGACAGGTCATCTGGAAACACCATATATTTT
clone_size: once; v_call: TRBV2; j_call: TRBJ2-1; d_call: .; cdr3_aa: CASRMGLNNEQFF; cdr3_nt: TGTGCCAGCAGGATGGGACTGAACAATGAGCAGTTCTTC
clone_size: .; v_call: TRBV7-6; j_call: TRBJ2-3; d_call: TRBD2; cdr3_aa: CASSRWGRTSAPSGDTQYF; cdr3_nt: TGTGCCAGCAGCCGTTGGGGAAGGACTAGCGCCCCATCGGGAGATACGCAGTATTTT
clone_size: .; v_call: TRBV7-9; j_call: TRBJ1-6; d_call: TRBD1; cdr3_aa: CASSSEDRGGSSPLHF; cdr3_nt: TGTGCCAGCAGCTCAGAGGACAGGGGGGGAAGTTCACCCCTCCACTTT
clone_size: .; v_call: TRBV4-1; j_call: TRBJ1-1; d_call: .; cdr3_aa: CASSPRTENTEAFF; cdr3_nt: TGCGCCAGCAGCCCTAGGACAGAGAACACTGAAGCTTTCTTT
clone_size: .; v_call: TRBV19; j_call: TRBJ2-2; d_call: TRBD2; cdr3_aa: CASRTSGSFTGELFF; cdr3_nt: TGTGCCAGTAGGACTAGCGGGAGCTTTACCGGGGAGCTGTTTTTT
clone_size: .; v_call: TRBV6-5; j_call: TRBJ1-2; d_call: .; cdr3_aa: CASSYLGSERGYTF; cdr3_nt: TGTGCCAGCAGTTACCTGGGGAGTGAGCGTGGCTACACCTTC
clone_size: .; v_call: TRBV27; j_call: TRBJ2-5; d_call: TRBD2; cdr3_aa: CASSSRTSGDLETQYF; cdr3_nt: TGTGCCAGCAGTTCTCGGACTAGCGGGGACCTGGAGACCCAGTACTTC
clone_size: .; v_call: TRBV7-6; j_call: TRBJ2-6; d_call: .; cdr3_aa: CASSVEQGSGANVLTF; cdr3_nt: TGTGCCAGCAGCGTTGAACAGGGATCTGGGGCCAACGTCCTGACTTTC
clone_size: once; v_call: TRBV7-2; j_call: TRBJ1-2; d_call: TRBD1; cdr3_aa: CASSPNEGTGGYGYTF; cdr3_nt: TGTGCCAGCAGCCCAAACGAGGGGACAGGAGGGTATGGCTACACCTTC
clone_size: .; v_call: TRBV30; j_call: TRBJ1-5; d_call: TRBD1; cdr3_aa: CAWSEIRQGDQPQHF; cdr3_nt: TGTGCCTGGAGTGAAATCCGACAGGGAGACCAGCCCCAGCATTTT
clone_size: .; v_call: TRBV28; j_call: TRBJ1-2; d_call: .; cdr3_aa: CASSLLKSDGYTF; cdr3_nt: TGTGCCAGCAGTCTCTTAAAGAGCGATGGCTACACCTTC
clone_size: .; v_call: TRBV19; j_call: TRBJ2-1; d_call: TRBD1; cdr3_aa: CASNPIGDRPYNEQFF; cdr3_nt: TGTGCCAGTAACCCGATAGGGGACAGGCCCTACAATGAGCAGTTCTTC
clone_size: .; v_call: TRBV18; j_call: TRBJ2-5; d_call: .; cdr3_aa: CASSPPTHQETQYF; cdr3_nt: TGTGCCAGCTCACCACCGACACACCAAGAGACCCAGTACTTC
clone_size: .; v_call: TRBV6-4; j_call: TRBJ2-3; d_call: TRBD2; cdr3_aa: CASSPGLSTDTQYF; cdr3_nt: TGTGCCAGCAGTCCGGGACTAAGCACAGATACGCAGTATTTT
clone_size: .; v_call: TRBV29-1; j_call: TRBJ2-1; d_call: .; cdr3_aa: CSVAGTRPNNEQFF; cdr3_nt: TGCAGCGTTGCCGGGACTCGACCTAACAATGAGCAGTTCTTC
clone_size: .; v_call: TRBV29-1; j_call: TRBJ1-2; d_call: .; cdr3_aa: CSVAGSTNPGGYTF; cdr3_nt: TGCAGCGTCGCCGGGTCCACCAACCCCGGAGGCTACACCTTC
clone_size: .; v_call: TRBV5-1; j_call: TRBJ2-5; d_call: .; cdr3_aa: CASSLEASQETQYF; cdr3_nt: TGCGCCAGCAGCTTGGAGGCTAGCCAGGAGACCCAGTACTTC
clone_size: .; v_call: TRBV6-5; j_call: TRBJ1-2; d_call: TRBD1; cdr3_aa: CASRDRENYGYTF; cdr3_nt: TGTGCCAGCAGGGACAGGGAAAACTATGGCTACACCTTC
clone_size: .; v_call: TRBV3-1/TRBV3-2; j_call: TRBJ1-2; d_call: .; cdr3_aa: CASSLRQGSPFF; cdr3_nt: TGTGCCAGCAGCCTTAGGCAGGGTTCACCTTTCTTC
clone_size: .; v_call: TRBV20-1; j_call: TRBJ2-7; d_call: TRBD2; cdr3_aa: CRSASGHEQYF; cdr3_nt: TGCAGATCGGCTAGCGGCCACGAGCAGTACTTC
clone_size: .; v_call: TRBV27; j_call: TRBJ2-3; d_call: TRBD2; cdr3_aa: CASRRTSGGADTQYF; cdr3_nt: TGTGCCAGCAGAAGGACTAGCGGGGGCGCAGATACGCAGTATTTT
clone_size: few; v_call: TRBV3-1/TRBV3-2; j_call: TRBJ1-2; d_call: .; cdr3_aa: CASSQEAGLDYGYTF; cdr3_nt: TGTGCCAGCAGCCAAGAGGCAGGGTTGGACTATGGCTACACCTTC
clone_size: .; v_call: TRBV14; j_call: TRBJ2-2; d_call: .; cdr3_aa: CASSPTNTGELFF; cdr3_nt: TGTGCCAGCAGCCCAACGAACACCGGGGAGCTGTTTTTT
clone_size: .; v_call: TRBV6-5; j_call: TRBJ2-2; d_call: .; cdr3_aa: CASSLAADTGELFF; cdr3_nt: TGTGCCAGCAGTTTGGCAGCGGACACCGGGGAGCTGTTTTTT
clone_size: .; v_call: TRBV5-1; j_call: TRBJ2-3; d_call: .; cdr3_aa: CASSLRASGSTDTQYF; cdr3_nt: TGCGCCAGCAGCTTGCGGGCGAGCGGTAGCACAGATACGCAGTATTTT
clone_size: .; v_call: TRBV5-1; j_call: TRBJ1-2; d_call: TRBD1; cdr3_aa: CASSPDRGYGYTF; cdr3_nt: TGCGCCAGCAGCCCTGACAGGGGCTATGGCTACACCTTC
clone_size: once; v_call: TRBV3-1/TRBV3-2; j_call: TRBJ1-6; d_call: .; cdr3_aa: CASSQELTLSPLHF; cdr3_nt: TGTGCCAGCAGCCAAGAACTCACGCTTTCACCCCTCCACTTT
clone_size: .; v_call: TRBV28; j_call: TRBJ2-6; d_call: .; cdr3_aa: CAISLGPGANVLTF; cdr3_nt: TGTGCCATCTCACTTGGGCCCGGGGCCAACGTCCTGACTTTC
clone_size: once; v_call: TRBV6-2/TRBV6-3; j_call: TRBJ1-5; d_call: .; cdr3_aa: CASSKIKRNQPQHF; cdr3_nt: TGTGCCAGCAGTAAAATCAAGAGAAATCAGCCCCAGCATTTT